Following are 9 T cell receptor beta chains from one sample sequenced in a study of cytotoxic CD8 clonotypes in ibrutinib-treated CLL. Generated by immunoSEQ multiplex PCR, the TCRdb table keeps only in-frame clones and is missing some. The sample carries approximately 140,000 clones, roughly 77% recorded once. The starting material was PBMCs, obtained after 12 months of ibrutinib treatment. The receptors were sampled from a human donor with chronic lymphocytic leukemia.

The chain employs TRBV30 and TRBJ2-7; tentative D call: TRBD1 (6 bases). Germline-derived CDR1 and CDR2 are GTSNPN and SVGIG (reference sequence). There are 10 residues in the CDR3. V shed 5 bases and J shed 4 bases, with 6 bases lying between them. As DNA, the CDR3 is TGTGCCTGGGGACAGTACGAGCAGTACTTC. The encoded protein is CAWGQYEQYF.

V gene TRBV7-2 combines with J gene TRBJ2-7, with 10 positions matching TRBD1. After removal of 7 bases from V and 4 bases from J, the junction contained 7 bases not matched to a gene. This CDR3 is 14 amino acids long. Germline loops: CDR1 SGHTA, CDR2 FQGNSA. CDR3 protein: CASTLDRGVYEQYF. The DNA for the CDR3 is TGTGCCAGCACCCTGGACAGGGGGGTGTACGAGCAGTACTTC. Looking up the rest from reference TRBV7-2 and TRBJ2-7 gives the full variable domain: GAGVSQSPSNKVTEKGKDVELRCDPISGHTALYWYRQSLGQGLEFLIYFQGNSAPDKSGLPSDRFSAERTGGSVSTLTIQRTQQEDSAVYLCASTLDRGVYEQYFGPGTRLTVT.

The J gene is TRBJ2-1, the V gene TRBV18, with TRBD1 matching 9 bases. The CDR3 has 16 amino acids. With 0 bases clipped from V and 7 bases from J, the junction kept 7 bases outside the gene matches. Per the germline V gene, CDR1 is KGHSH and CDR2 is LQKENI. The CDR3 sequence is CASSPPTGGAGNEQFF. The CDR3 DNA sequence: TGTGCCAGCTCACCACCCACAGGGGGCGCGGGTAATGAGCAGTTCTTC.

This clone was seen a few times. The chain couples TRBV11-1 to TRBJ2-7; the D gene is possibly TRBD1 (6 bases). CDR1 and CDR2 from the germline V gene are SGHAT and FQDESV (reference sequence). V was clipped by 0 bases and J by 0 bases, with 9 bases between them. The CDR3 totals 15 residues. The CDR3 coding sequence is TGTGCCAGCAGCTTAGCCGGGACACTCTCCTACGAGCAGTACTTC. This encodes CASSLAGTLSYEQYF.

With regard to this clone: A junction end diverges from the germline sequence, so it may reflect a read error. The gene calls are TRBV7-7 and TRBJ2-3; 11 bases map to TRBD2. The CDR3 runs to 15 residues. The germline CDR1 and CDR2 sequences are SSHAT and FNYEAQ (reference sequence). CDR3 residues: CASSPGLADTDTQYF. CDR3 coding DNA: TGTGCTAGCAGCCCGGGACTAGCGGATACAGATACGCAGTATTTT.

The sample holds a few counts of this clone. This chain connects TRBV14 to TRBJ2-7; 7 bases are a match to TRBD1. V lost 2 bases, J lost 0 bases, and 10 bases stayed unmatched. Looked up from germline, CDR1 is SGHDN and CDR2 is FVKESK. This CDR3 is 17 amino acids long. CDR3 in DNA: TGTGCCAGCAGCCAATGGGTCGGACGACAGGGCTCCTACGAGCAGTACTTC. Its protein product is CASSQWVGRQGSYEQYF.

V and J are TRBV9 and TRBJ2-5; no clear D gene. Germline V gene lookup returns CDR1 SGDLS and CDR2 YYNGEE. The CDR3 is made up of 15 amino acids. The germline V and J ends were trimmed by 0 bases and 4 bases, with 13 bases remaining between them. The CDR3 here is CASSVGANSGETQYF. The CDR3 DNA is TGTGCCAGCAGCGTAGGGGCGAATTCGGGAGAGACCCAGTACTTC.

The chain links TRBV7-3 to TRBJ2-3; 7 bases match TRBD2. The CDR3 contains 15 residues. The germline V gene encodes CDR1 SGHTA and CDR2 FQGTGA. Unmatched junction bases numbered 5, after V lost 1 base and J lost 4 bases. CDR3 DNA: TGTGCCAGCAGCTTAATGGGCGGGAGTGCAGATACGCAGTATTTT. Translation: CASSLMGGSADTQYF.

The rearrangement joins TRBV28 to TRBJ1-2; a weak D match, TRBD1 (6 bases). The length of the CDR3 is 14 residues. Trimming stripped 5 bases from V and 2 bases from J, with 12 bases between. Germline lookup yields CDR1 MDHEN and CDR2 SYDVKM. CDR3 residues: CASSPSQGNYGYTF. CDR3 in DNA: TGTGCCAGCAGTCCCTCGCAGGGGAACTATGGCTACACCTTC.